A single sample gave rise to the 27 T cell receptor beta chains below, sequenced in a study of identical twins. Each CDR3 protein is one row after TCRdb ran MiXCR on the 5' RACE reads. The table includes roughly 720,000 distinct CDR3 sequences, 18% detected once. A further study also used this sample, focusing on T cells expressing NK-cell markers.

Material: PBMCs. These TCRs come from a woman in her late teens or twenties in good health.

This clonotype was found a few times. The chain carries TRBV20-1 and TRBJ2-1; perhaps D is TRBD1 or TRBD2 (5 bases each). The CDR3 extends over 14 amino acids. The V gene's germline CDR1 is DFQATT and CDR2 SNEGSKA (reference sequence). Trimming took off 3 bases at V and 0 bases at J, with 9 bases between the two ends. The CDR3 reads CSASGASSYNEQFF. The CDR3 DNA reads as TGCAGTGCTAGCGGGGCTAGCTCCTACAATGAGCAGTTCTTC.

The table lists this clonotype with a few counts. The rearrangement joins TRBV7-9 to TRBJ2-3; D possibly corresponds to TRBD1 (5 bases). Germline V gene data show CDR1 as SEHNR and CDR2 as FQNEAQ (reference sequence). The CDR3 extends over 12 amino acids. Trimming left V 1 base short and J 9 bases short, with 8 bases between. The CDR3 nucleotides read TGTGCCAGCAGCTTAGAAGGGGTCACGCAGTATTTT. Its protein is CASSLEGVTQYF.

A few counts support this clonotype. CDR3 coding DNA: TGTGCCGCGGACTTAGCGGGAGGGGCCCACAATGAGCAGTTCTTC. Its translation is CAADLAGGAHNEQFF. The chain combines TRBV6-2 or TRBV6-3 with TRBJ2-1; 11 bases align to TRBD2. Per the germline V gene, CDR1 is MNHEY and CDR2 is SVGEGT. Unmatched junction bases numbered 11, after V lost 11 bases and J lost 5 bases. This CDR3 is 15 amino acids long.

This clonotype was detected only a few times. The gene calls are TRBV12-3 or TRBV12-4 and TRBJ2-5; 7 positions match TRBD1. This CDR3 spans 13 amino acids. V dropped 7 bases and J dropped 4; count of bases not matched to a gene: 6. CDR3 in amino acids: CASNHRGGETQYF. In nucleotides, the CDR3 is TGTGCCAGCAATCACAGGGGTGGAGAGACCCAGTACTTC.

The sample holds a few counts of this clonotype. The chain links TRBV7-9 to TRBJ1-6; D not resolved. The V end lost 5 bases, the J end lost 9 bases, and 14 bases lay between the germline ends. CDR1 is SEHNR and CDR2 is FQNEAQ in the germline V gene (reference sequence). This CDR3 is 14 amino acids long. CDR3 protein: CASSPRELTSPLHF. The CDR3 DNA is TGTGCCAGCAGCCCCCGCGAATTGACTTCACCCCTCCACTTT.

This clonotype was seen more than once but under ten times. The J gene is TRBJ2-2, the V gene TRBV7-9; 8 bases fit TRBD2. The V segment lost 6 bases and the J segment 2 bases; nucleotides outside the gene matches: 2. CDR3 length: 14 residues. Germline assignment: CDR1 SEHNR and CDR2 FQNEAQ (reference sequence). In nucleotides, the CDR3 is TGTGCCAGCAGGAGGACTAGCAACACCGGGGAGCTGTTTTTT. Residues: CASRRTSNTGELFF.

The V gene is TRBV20-1, the J gene TRBJ2-7, with D perhaps TRBD1 or TRBD2 (5 bases each). The CDR3 is 14 amino acids. Germline V gene lookup returns CDR1 DFQATT and CDR2 SNEGSKA (reference sequence). V was clipped by 5 bases and J by 1 base, with 15 bases between them. The CDR3 nucleotides are TGCAGTGCTGGCGGTGGGACGCCTTCCTACGAGCAGTACTTC. Its translation is CSAGGGTPSYEQYF.

The chain employs TRBV7-9 and TRBJ2-5; a weak D match, TRBD2 (5 bases). The V gene lost 6 bases and the J gene lost 4 bases, with 12 bases spanning the gap. This CDR3 has 13 amino acids. Germline V gives CDR1 SEHNR, CDR2 FQNEAQ (reference sequence). In nucleotides, the CDR3 is TGTGCCAGCAGTCAAGGGAGCCCAGAGACCCAGTACTTC. The encoded protein is CASSQGSPETQYF.

The rearrangement uses TRBV6-5 and TRBJ2-1; no clear D. Germline V gene sequence: CDR1 MNHEY, CDR2 SVGAGI. The germline V and J ends were trimmed by 2 bases and 7 bases, with 12 bases remaining between them. This CDR3 has 14 amino acids. In nucleotides, the CDR3 is TGTGCCAGCAGTTACGTATTAGTCGGGAATGAGCAGTTCTTC. This sequence encodes CASSYVLVGNEQFF.

The rearrangement joins TRBV4-1 to TRBJ2-2; 7 bases align to TRBD1. J lost 4 bases, V lost 0 bases, and 5 bases had no gene match. There are 16 residues in the CDR3. Germline-derived CDR1 and CDR2 are MGHRA and YSYEKL. This CDR3 is CASSQEGDSLTGELFF. Written as DNA, the CDR3 is TGCGCCAGCAGCCAAGAGGGGGACAGCCTCACCGGGGAGCTGTTTTTT.

This clonotype has more than one count but fewer than ten. The V call is TRBV7-9, the J call TRBJ1-5; 7 bases match TRBD1. Unmatched junction bases numbered 4, after V lost 1 base and J lost 7 bases. The V gene's germline CDR1 is SEHNR and CDR2 FQNEAQ (reference sequence). The CDR3 has 14 residues. CDR3 in amino acids: CASSLEGALQPQHF. The DNA of the CDR3 is TGTGCCAGCAGCTTAGAGGGGGCATTGCAGCCCCAGCATTTT.

The sample holds many counts of this clonotype. This chain uses TRBV28 with TRBJ2-1; 10 bases line up with TRBD2. CDR1 and CDR2 from the germline V gene are MDHEN and SYDVKM. Unmatched junction bases numbered 12, after V lost 5 bases and J lost 8 bases. The CDR3 has 16 amino acids. The CDR3 nucleotides are TGTGCCAGCAGTCCCCCAGCTAGCGGGAGTTTTCATGAGCAGTTCTTC. Amino acids: CASSPPASGSFHEQFF.

The rearrangement joins TRBV7-2 to TRBJ1-5; D remains ambiguous. CDR1 and CDR2 (germline): SGHTA, FQGNSA. The CDR3 contains 13 residues. With 4 bases removed from V and 7 bases from J, the gap between germline ends came to 11 bases. The DNA of the CDR3 is TGTGCCAGCAGCTCCTCAAGAGGACAGCCCCAGCATTTT. Encoded protein: CASSSSRGQPQHF.

The chain is built from TRBV7-2 and TRBJ2-3; either TRBD1 or TRBD2 may supply D (5 bases each). Germline CDR1 reads SGHTA; CDR2 reads FQGNSA. There are 13 residues in the CDR3. The germline V and J ends were trimmed by 5 bases and 9 bases, with 15 bases remaining between them. The CDR3 DNA sequence: TGTGCCAGCAGCCCGGGGACCCTACTAACGCAGTATTTT. As protein: CASSPGTLLTQYF. The variable domain in full, completed from reference TRBV7-2 and TRBJ2-3, reads GAGVSQSPSNKVTEKGKDVELRCDPISGHTALYWYRQSLGQGLEFLIYFQGNSAPDKSGLPSDRFSAERTGGSVSTLTIQRTQQEDSAVYLCASSPGTLLTQYFGPGTRLTVL.

The rearrangement links TRBV20-1 to TRBJ1-2; 8 bases are a match to TRBD1. This CDR3 comprises 9 residues. The germline gives CDR1 DFQATT, CDR2 SNEGSKA (reference sequence). The DNA of the CDR3 is TGCAGCACGGACAGGGCCTACACCTTC. Translating gives CSTDRAYTF.

This chain links TRBV20-1 with TRBJ2-1; TRBD2 is a possible D gene (6 bases). Germline assignment: CDR1 DFQATT and CDR2 SNEGSKA (reference sequence). Trimming took 6 bases from V and 2 from J, leaving 17 bases between them. This CDR3 is 15 amino acids long. As DNA, the CDR3 is TGCAGTGCGCGAGGCGGGACTCTAACCTACAATGAGCAGTTCTTC. Its protein is CSARGGTLTYNEQFF.

This chain connects TRBV29-1 to TRBJ2-3; D remains ambiguous. The CDR3 loop spans 14 amino acids. Per the germline V gene, CDR1 is SQVTM and CDR2 is ANQGSEA. The germline V and J ends were trimmed by 3 bases and 0 bases, with 10 bases remaining between them. The CDR3: CSVELQLSTDTQYF. The CDR3 region has the DNA TGCAGCGTTGAGCTACAACTAAGCACAGATACGCAGTATTTT.

This clonotype was observed at least ten times. The genes are TRBV20-1 and TRBJ2-7; 7 bases agree with TRBD1. J gave up 0 bases and V 6 bases, and 5 bases lay outside the gene matches. The CDR3 spans 13 residues. Germline V gene sequence: CDR1 DFQATT, CDR2 SNEGSKA (reference sequence). CDR3 coding DNA: TGCAGTGCCAGTCGGGACAGCTCCTACGAGCAGTACTTC. This gives the protein CSASRDSSYEQYF.

A few counts support this clonotype. This sequence joins TRBV5-1 and TRBJ2-2; maybe TRBD1 (5 bases). The germline gives CDR1 SGHRS, CDR2 YFSETQ. CDR3 length: 14 residues. Trimming removed 7 bases from V and 2 bases from J, with 12 bases in between. The CDR3 sequence is CASSSQANTGELFF. The CDR3 DNA sequence: TGCGCCAGCTCCTCACAGGCCAACACCGGGGAGCTGTTTTTT.

The chain carries TRBV18 and TRBJ2-5; D is possibly TRBD1 (6 bases). Trimming removed 4 bases at V and 0 bases at J, with 12 bases between. CDR3 length: 15 amino acids. Germline V gene data show CDR1 as KGHSH and CDR2 as LQKENI. The chain's CDR3 is CASSLHRDNQETQYF. The CDR3 region has the DNA TGTGCCAGCTCACTTCACCGGGACAACCAAGAGACCCAGTACTTC.

This clonotype was detected a few times. The chain employs TRBV7-9 and TRBJ2-7; D is unclear. Germline assignment: CDR1 SEHNR and CDR2 FQNEAQ (reference sequence). V dropped 5 bases and J dropped 2 bases, with 16 bases sitting between them. The CDR3 contains 15 residues. In DNA, the CDR3 is TGTGCCAGCAGCCCTCGCGTAGGGAACCCCTACGAGCAGTACTTC. This codes for CASSPRVGNPYEQYF.

This clonotype showed up just a few times. The chain joins TRBV6-5 to TRBJ2-5, with 16 bases fitting TRBD2. The junction had 3 bases not matched to a gene; V was cut back by 0 bases and J by 5 bases. This CDR3 contains 17 residues. Germline values: CDR1 MNHEY, CDR2 SVGAGI. CDR3 DNA: TGTGCCAGCAGTTACTCGGGACTAGCGGGAGGGGGGGAGACCCAGTACTTC. It encodes CASSYSGLAGGGETQYF.

The J gene is TRBJ1-5, the V gene TRBV12-5, with 11 bases fitting TRBD1. The CDR3 consists of 16 residues. Trimming took 2 bases from V and 1 from J; bases not matched to a gene: 1. Germline CDR1 LGHNT, CDR2 FRNRAP. The DNA of the CDR3 is TGTGCTAGTGGTTTGTGGGACAGGGGGAGCAATCAGCCCCAGCATTTT. It yields the protein CASGLWDRGSNQPQHF.

This clonotype was observed many times. This chain links TRBV20-1 with TRBJ2-7; 11 bases map to TRBD1. CDR3 length: 14 residues. CDR1 DFQATT and CDR2 SNEGSKA come from the germline V gene (reference sequence). Trimming at V came to 5 bases and at J to 4 bases, leaving 7 bases not matched to a gene. CDR3 sequence (DNA): TGCAGTGCTTACCGGACAGGGGGCTGGTACGAGCAGTACTTC. Translating it yields CSAYRTGGWYEQYF.

This clonotype appeared many times. The CDR3 bases are TGTGCCAGCAGCCAAGAGGGGGGCACAGATACGCAGTATTTT. It translates to CASSQEGGTDTQYF. V usage is TRBV3-1 and J usage is TRBJ2-3; D might be TRBD1 or TRBD2, each matching 5 bases. Germline V gene lookup returns CDR1 LGHDT and CDR2 YNNKEL (reference sequence). The V and J ends lost 0 bases and 1 base respectively, with 5 bases between them. This CDR3 region has 14 residues.

The table lists this clonotype with a few counts. The chain couples TRBV5-1 to TRBJ1-2; D is perhaps TRBD1 (6 bases). CDR3 length: 15 residues. Between the trimmed V and J ends, which lost 0 bases and 0 bases, there was a span of 9 bases. CDR1 is SGHRS, CDR2 YFSETQ, per germline. The CDR3 reads CASSLVRGANYGYTF. The CDR3 nucleotides are TGCGCCAGCAGCTTGGTCAGGGGAGCTAACTATGGCTACACCTTC. The whole variable domain, remainder taken from reference TRBV5-1 and TRBJ1-2, is KAGVTQTPRYLIKTRGQQVTLSCSPISGHRSVSWYQQTPGQGLQFLFEYFSETQRNKGNFPGRFSGRQFSNSRSEMNVSTLELGDSALYLCASSLVRGANYGYTFGSGTRLTVV.

This clonotype was found a few times. V and J are TRBV6-1 and TRBJ2-5; no clear D. V lost 6 bases to trimming and J lost 0 bases, with 8 bases between them. The germline V gene has CDR1 MNHNS and CDR2 SASEGT. The CDR3 contains 13 residues. The CDR3 region has the DNA TGTGCCAGCAGAAGAAGGTACCAAGAGACCCAGTACTTC. As protein: CASRRRYQETQYF.